This is a list of T cell receptor beta chains from one sample in a study of CD8+CD57+ T cells in acquired aplastic anemia. TCRdb processed the reads anew with MiXCR; each CDR3 protein has one entry. The sample lists over 150,000 distinct CDR3 sequences, roughly 65% seen once, with approximately 40% in the top ten. The sample was sorted CD4+, CD8+, or CD8+CD57+ T cells (not recorded which) from PBMCs. Source of these receptors: a human donor with aplastic anemia. Each CDR3 is given with its conserved first and last residue.

V gene	J gene	CDR3 protein
TRBV6-1	TRBJ2-7	CAISESVGGVNYEQYF
TRBV2	TRBJ2-6	CASSDRVGANVLTF
TRBV2	TRBJ2-7	CASSFKGGPYEQYF
TRBV9	TRBJ2-7	CASSRDIQGFDEQYF
TRBV20-1	TRBJ2-7	CSATWTGSYEQYF
TRBV10-1	TRBJ2-5	CASSESGGTQYF
TRBV7-3	TRBJ2-7	CASNRDRGYEQYF
TRBV2	TRBJ2-1	CASNRRDNNEQFF
TRBV30	TRBJ1-1	CAWSVYMGGTEAFF
TRBV20-1	TRBJ2-1	CSALGQTDYNEQFF
TRBV19	TRBJ2-7	CASSIPRASGDEQYF
TRBV2	TRBJ2-7	CASGQQVLGGSQYF
TRBV7-9	TRBJ2-7	CASSPSVGEQYF
TRBV5-1	TRBJ1-5	CASSDAGTGDQPQHF
TRBV5-6	TRBJ1-2	CASSLGGATNYGYTF
TRBV2	TRBJ2-5	CASSETSGVQETQYF
TRBV19	TRBJ1-6	CASSIRNSPLHF
TRBV20-1	TRBJ2-3	CSAREESDTQYF
TRBV10-2	TRBJ2-7	CASAPGTGGNEQYF
TRBV27	TRBJ1-6	CASSLEQGFHSPLHF
TRBV24-1	TRBJ2-2	CATRGTSGGRNTGELFF
TRBV5-1	TRBJ1-2	CASSYPGQGHRSYTF
TRBV7-4	TRBJ2-7	CASSSQDTSYEQYF
TRBV15	TRBJ1-3	CATSRGGVLSGNTIYF
TRBV2	TRBJ2-1	CASSGKGTGSPVEQFF
TRBV7-2	TRBJ1-1	CASSLDPGVNTEAFF
TRBV10-3	TRBJ2-7	CASSVDGGREQYF
TRBV7-2	TRBJ2-7	CASSLDGFEQYF
TRBV12-3/TRBV12-4	TRBJ2-7	CASSPEPGQSYEQYF
TRBV24-1	TRBJ2-7	CATSDPPPLLGCEQYF